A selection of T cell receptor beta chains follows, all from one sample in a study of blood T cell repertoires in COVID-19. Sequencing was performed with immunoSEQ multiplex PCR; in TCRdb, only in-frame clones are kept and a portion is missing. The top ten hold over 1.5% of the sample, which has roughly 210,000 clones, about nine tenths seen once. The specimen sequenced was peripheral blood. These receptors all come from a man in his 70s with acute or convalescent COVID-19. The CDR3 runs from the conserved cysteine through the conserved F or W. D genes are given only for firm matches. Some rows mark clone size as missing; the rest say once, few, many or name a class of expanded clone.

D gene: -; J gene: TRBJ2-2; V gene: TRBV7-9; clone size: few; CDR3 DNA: TGTGCCAGCAGCTTAGGGACAACGAACACCGGGGAGCTGTTTTTT; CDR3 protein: CASSLGTTNTGELFF
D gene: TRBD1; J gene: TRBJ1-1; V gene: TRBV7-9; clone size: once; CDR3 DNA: TGTGCCAGCAGCTTAGGACAGGGAGTCTCCCAGATGAACACTGAAGCTTTCTTT; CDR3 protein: CASSLGQGVSQMNTEAFF
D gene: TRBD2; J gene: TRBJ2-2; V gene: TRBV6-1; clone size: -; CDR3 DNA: TGTGCCAGCAGTGCCGGGACTAGCGGGGTTAACACCGGGGAGCTGTTTTTT; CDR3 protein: CASSAGTSGVNTGELFF
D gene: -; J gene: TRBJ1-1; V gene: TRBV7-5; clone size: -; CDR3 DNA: TGTGTCAGAAGCCCGCGGACCCGGACAGGGGGATTTTGGACTGAAGCTTTCTTT; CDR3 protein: CVRSPRTRTGGFWTEAFF
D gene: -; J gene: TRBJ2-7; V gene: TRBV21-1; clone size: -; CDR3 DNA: TGTGCCAGCAGCAAAGCCGGGGGGTACGGCGAGCAGTACTTC; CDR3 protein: CASSKAGGYGEQYF
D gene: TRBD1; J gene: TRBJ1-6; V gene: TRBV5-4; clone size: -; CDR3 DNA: TGTGCCAGCAGTTTTCAGGGGGCCTTTAATTCACCCCTCCACTTT; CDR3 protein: CASSFQGAFNSPLHF
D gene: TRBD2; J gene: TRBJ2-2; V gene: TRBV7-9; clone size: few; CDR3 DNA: TGTGCCAGCAGCTCGGGACTAGCGGGACGGGCCGGGGAGCTGTTTTTT; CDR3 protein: CASSSGLAGRAGELFF
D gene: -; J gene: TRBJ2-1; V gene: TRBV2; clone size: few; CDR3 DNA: TGTGCCGTACAAGGTCAGGGCGGAATTGAGCAGTTCTTC; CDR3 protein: CAVQGQGGIEQFF
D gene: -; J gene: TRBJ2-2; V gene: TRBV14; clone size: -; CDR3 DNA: TGTGCCAGCAGCCACGACAGGTCGAACACCGGGGAGCTGTTTTTT; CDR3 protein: CASSHDRSNTGELFF
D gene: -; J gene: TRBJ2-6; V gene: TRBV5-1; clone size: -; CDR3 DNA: TGCGCCAGCAGCCTAGAAGCTGGGGCCAACGTCCTGACTTTC; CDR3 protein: CASSLEAGANVLTF
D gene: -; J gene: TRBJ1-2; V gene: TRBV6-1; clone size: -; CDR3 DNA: TGTGCCAGCAGTGAAACGACAGGAAGGCGCTATGGCTACACCTTC; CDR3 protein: CASSETTGRRYGYTF
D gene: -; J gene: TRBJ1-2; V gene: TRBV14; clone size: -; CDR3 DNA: TGTGCCAGCAGCCAGGGTTTGAGGGGCTACACCTTC; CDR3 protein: CASSQGLRGYTF
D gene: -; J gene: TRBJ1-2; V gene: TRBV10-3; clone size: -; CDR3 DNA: TGTGCCATCAGCCGGGACATAGTGGATGGCTACACCTTC; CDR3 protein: CAISRDIVDGYTF
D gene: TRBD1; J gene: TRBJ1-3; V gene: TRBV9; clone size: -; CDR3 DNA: TGTGCCAGCAGCACCCGACAGGGTCAGGGAAACACCATATATTTT; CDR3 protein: CASSTRQGQGNTIYF
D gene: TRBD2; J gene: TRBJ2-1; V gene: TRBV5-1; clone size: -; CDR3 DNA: TGCGCCAGCAGGACTAGCGATTACAATGAGCAGTTCTTC; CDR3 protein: CASRTSDYNEQFF
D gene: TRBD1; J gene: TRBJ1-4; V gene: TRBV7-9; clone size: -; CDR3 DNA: TGTGCCAGCAGGACAGGGATGTCAACTAATGAAAAACTGTTTTTT; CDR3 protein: CASRTGMSTNEKLFF
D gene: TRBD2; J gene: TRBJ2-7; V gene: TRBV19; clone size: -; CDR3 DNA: TGTGCCAGTAGGACCGTAGCGGGAGCCTACGAGCAGTACTTC; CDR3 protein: CASRTVAGAYEQYF
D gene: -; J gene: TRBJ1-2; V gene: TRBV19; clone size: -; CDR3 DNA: TGTGCCAGTAGTATAGGGGACAAAGGCACTAAGGGCTACACCTTC; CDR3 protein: CASSIGDKGTKGYTF
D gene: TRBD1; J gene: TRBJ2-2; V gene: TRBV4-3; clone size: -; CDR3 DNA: TGCGCCAGCAGCCAATCCCTTATCGGGACAGCCCACGGGGAGCTGTTTTTT; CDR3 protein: CASSQSLIGTAHGELFF
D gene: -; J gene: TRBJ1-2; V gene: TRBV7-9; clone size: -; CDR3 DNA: TGTGCCAGCAGCTCAGAAGCTAACTATGGCTACACCTTC; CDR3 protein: CASSSEANYGYTF
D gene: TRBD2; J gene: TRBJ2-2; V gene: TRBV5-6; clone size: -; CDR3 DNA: TGTGCCAGCAGCCGGGGACTAGCGGGAGGCAACACCGGGGAGCTGTTTTTT; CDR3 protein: CASSRGLAGGNTGELFF
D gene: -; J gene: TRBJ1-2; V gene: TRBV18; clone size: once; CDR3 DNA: TGTGCCAGCTCACCCCGACAGGAAACTAACTATGGCTACACCTTC; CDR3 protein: CASSPRQETNYGYTF
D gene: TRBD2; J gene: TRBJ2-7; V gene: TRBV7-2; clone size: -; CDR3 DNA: TGTGCCAGCAGCTTAGCGGCCACTAGCGGAAGCTTATACGAGCAGTACTTC; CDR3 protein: CASSLAATSGSLYEQYF
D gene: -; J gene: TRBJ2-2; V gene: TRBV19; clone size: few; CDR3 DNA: TGTGCCAGTAGTATAGTAGGGGAACCGGCCGGGGAGCTGTTTTTT; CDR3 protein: CASSIVGEPAGELFF
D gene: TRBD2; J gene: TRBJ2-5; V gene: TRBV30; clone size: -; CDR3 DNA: TGTGCCTGGAGTGTATCGGGAGGGACTTCAACTCAAAATAAATACTTC; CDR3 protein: CAWSVSGGTSTQNKYF
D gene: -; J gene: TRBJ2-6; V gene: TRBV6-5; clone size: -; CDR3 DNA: TGTGCCAGCAGGGACAGCTCTGGGGCCAACGTCCTGACTTTC; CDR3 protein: CASRDSSGANVLTF
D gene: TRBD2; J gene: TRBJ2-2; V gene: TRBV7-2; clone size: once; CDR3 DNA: TGTGCCAGCCTCCTAACGGGAGGGATAGTCACCGGGGAGCTGTTTTTT; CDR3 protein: CASLLTGGIVTGELFF
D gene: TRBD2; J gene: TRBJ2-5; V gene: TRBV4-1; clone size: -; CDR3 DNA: TGCGCCAGCAGCCAAGAGACGCCAGCGGGGGATGAAGAGACCCAGTACTTC; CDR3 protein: CASSQETPAGDEETQYF
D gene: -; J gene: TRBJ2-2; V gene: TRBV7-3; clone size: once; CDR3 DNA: TGTGCCAGCAGCTTAATGAGCAGGGGTAACACCGGGGAGCTGTTTTTT; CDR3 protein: CASSLMSRGNTGELFF
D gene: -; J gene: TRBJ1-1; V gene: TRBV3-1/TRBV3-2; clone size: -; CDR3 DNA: TGTGCCAGCAACCCGACGGGGGTCGGGAGTGGCACTGAAGCTTTCTTT; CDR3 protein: CASNPTGVGSGTEAFF
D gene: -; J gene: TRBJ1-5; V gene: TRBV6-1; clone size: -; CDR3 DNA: TGTGCCAGCAGTGAAGCGCTTCACAGGGCTCTAAGTCAGCCCCAGCATTTT; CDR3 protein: CASSEALHRALSQPQHF
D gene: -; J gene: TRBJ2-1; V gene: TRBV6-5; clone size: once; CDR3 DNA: TGTGCCAGCAGTTACTGGATTAGCAGCAATGAGCAGTTCTTC; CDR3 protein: CASSYWISSNEQFF
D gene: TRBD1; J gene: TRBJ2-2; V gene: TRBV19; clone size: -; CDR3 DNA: TGTGCCAGTAGTATCCCGGGACAGGGGGAGAACACCGGGGAGCTGTTTTTT; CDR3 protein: CASSIPGQGENTGELFF
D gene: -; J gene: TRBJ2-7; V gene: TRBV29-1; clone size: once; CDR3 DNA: TGCAGCGTAAAAAAGACTCCGACTAGTGTTGCTGACGAGCAGTACTTC; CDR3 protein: CSVKKTPTSVADEQYF
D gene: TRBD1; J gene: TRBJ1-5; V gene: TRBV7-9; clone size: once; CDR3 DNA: TGTGCCAGCAGCTTAGGAGAGACTCAGGGGGATCAGCCCCAGCATTTT; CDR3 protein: CASSLGETQGDQPQHF
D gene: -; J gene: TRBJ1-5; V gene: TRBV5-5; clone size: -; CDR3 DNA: TGTGCCAGCAGCTTGACAGGGCCGGACCAGCCCCAGCATTTT; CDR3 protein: CASSLTGPDQPQHF
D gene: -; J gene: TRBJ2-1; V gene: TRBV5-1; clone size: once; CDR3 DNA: TGCGCCAGCAGCTTCGGTCAGGGCTATGAGCAGTTCTTC; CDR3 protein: CASSFGQGYEQFF
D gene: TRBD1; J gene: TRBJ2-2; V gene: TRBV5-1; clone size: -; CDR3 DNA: TGCGCCAGCACAGCTGGACAGGGGGCGAACACCGGGGAGCTGTTTTTT; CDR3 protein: CASTAGQGANTGELFF
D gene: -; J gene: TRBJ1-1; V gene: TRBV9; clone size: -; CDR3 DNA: TGTGCCAGCAGCGTAGAGCCGAACACTGAAGCTTTCTTT; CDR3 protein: CASSVEPNTEAFF
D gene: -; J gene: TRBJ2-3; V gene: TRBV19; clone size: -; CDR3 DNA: TGTGCCAGTAGTAACAGGGACACAGATACGCAGTATTTT; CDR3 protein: CASSNRDTDTQYF
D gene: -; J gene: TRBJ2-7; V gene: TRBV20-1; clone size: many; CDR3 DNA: TGCAGTGCTAGAGATCGGAGTAGGACTATCTTC; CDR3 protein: CSARDRSRTIF
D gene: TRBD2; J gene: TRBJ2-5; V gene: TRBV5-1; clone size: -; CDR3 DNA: TGCGCCAGCAGCCCGGGACTAGCGGCGGCCATTTCGCAAGAGACCCAGTACTTC; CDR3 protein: CASSPGLAAAISQETQYF
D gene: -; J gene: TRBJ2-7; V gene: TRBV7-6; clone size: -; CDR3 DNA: TGTGCCAGCAGCAGGGCGGGACAGAGCTCCTACGAGCAGTACTTC; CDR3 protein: CASSRAGQSSYEQYF
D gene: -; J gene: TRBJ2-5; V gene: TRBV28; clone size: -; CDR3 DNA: TGTGCCAGCAGTCCAGCGGGGCAGGGGGCGGGGACCCAGTACTTC; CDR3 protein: CASSPAGQGAGTQYF
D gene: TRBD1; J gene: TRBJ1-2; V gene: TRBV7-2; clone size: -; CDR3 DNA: TGTGCCAGCAGCTTGGGACAGGGGACGGGCTACACCTTC; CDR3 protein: CASSLGQGTGYTF
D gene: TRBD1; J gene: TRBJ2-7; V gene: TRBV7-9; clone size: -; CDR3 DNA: TGTGCCAGCACTGACAGGGCCTACGAGCAGTACTTC; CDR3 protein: CASTDRAYEQYF
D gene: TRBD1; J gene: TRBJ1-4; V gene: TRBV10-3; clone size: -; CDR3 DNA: TGTGCCATCAGTGGACAGGGCGATGAAAAACTGTTTTTT; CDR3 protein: CAISGQGDEKLFF
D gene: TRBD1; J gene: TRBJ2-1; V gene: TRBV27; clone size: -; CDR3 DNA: TGTGCCAGCAGTTTAGCCGGGACAGGGGGGAAGAATGAGCAGTTCTTC; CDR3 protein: CASSLAGTGGKNEQFF
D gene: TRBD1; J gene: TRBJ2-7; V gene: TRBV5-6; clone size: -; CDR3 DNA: TGTGCCAGCAGCCCCCTGGGACAGGGAGCCTACGAGCAGTACTTC; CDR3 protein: CASSPLGQGAYEQYF
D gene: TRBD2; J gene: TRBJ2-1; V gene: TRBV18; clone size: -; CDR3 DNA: TGTGCCGGCTCAACCCCCGGGACTAGCGGGAAGGATGAGCAGTTCTTC; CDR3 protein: CAGSTPGTSGKDEQFF
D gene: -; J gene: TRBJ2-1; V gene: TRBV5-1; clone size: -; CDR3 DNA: TGCGCCAGCAGCCCAGCCCCGGGAGCCGATGAGCAGTTCTTC; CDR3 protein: CASSPAPGADEQFF
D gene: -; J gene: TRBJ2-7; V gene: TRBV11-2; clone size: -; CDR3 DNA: TGTGCCAGCAGCTTAGGGCTAGTCTACGAGCAGTACTTC; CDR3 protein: CASSLGLVYEQYF
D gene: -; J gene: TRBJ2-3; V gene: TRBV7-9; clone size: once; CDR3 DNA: TGTGCCAGCGGCAATCCTAGCACAGATACGCAGTATTTT; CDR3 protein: CASGNPSTDTQYF
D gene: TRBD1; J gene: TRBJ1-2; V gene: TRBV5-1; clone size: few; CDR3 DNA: TGCGCCAGCAGGACAGGGGATAACTATGGCTATGGCTACACCTTC; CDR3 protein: CASRTGDNYGYGYTF
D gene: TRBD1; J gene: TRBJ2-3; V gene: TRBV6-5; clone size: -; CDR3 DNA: TGTGCCAGCAGGGGACAGGTTGGCGGAGATACGCAGTATTTT; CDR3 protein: CASRGQVGGDTQYF